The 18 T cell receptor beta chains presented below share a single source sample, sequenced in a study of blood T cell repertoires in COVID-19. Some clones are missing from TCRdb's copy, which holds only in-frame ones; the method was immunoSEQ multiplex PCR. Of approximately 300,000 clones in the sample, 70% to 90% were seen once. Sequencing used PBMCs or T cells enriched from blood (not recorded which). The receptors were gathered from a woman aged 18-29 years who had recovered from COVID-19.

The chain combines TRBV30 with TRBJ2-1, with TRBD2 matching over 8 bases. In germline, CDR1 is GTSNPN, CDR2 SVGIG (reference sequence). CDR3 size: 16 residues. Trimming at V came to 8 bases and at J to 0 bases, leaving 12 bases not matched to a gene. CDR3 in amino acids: CAQIAGKGSSYNEQFF. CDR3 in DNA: TGTGCCCAGATAGCGGGGAAAGGTAGCTCCTACAATGAGCAGTTCTTC.

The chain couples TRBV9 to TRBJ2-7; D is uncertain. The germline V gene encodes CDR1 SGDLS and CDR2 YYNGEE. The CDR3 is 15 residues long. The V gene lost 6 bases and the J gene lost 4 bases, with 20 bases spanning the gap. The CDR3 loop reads CASNVPRHWIYEQYF. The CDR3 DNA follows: TGTGCCAGCAACGTCCCCAGGCATTGGATTTACGAGCAGTACTTC.

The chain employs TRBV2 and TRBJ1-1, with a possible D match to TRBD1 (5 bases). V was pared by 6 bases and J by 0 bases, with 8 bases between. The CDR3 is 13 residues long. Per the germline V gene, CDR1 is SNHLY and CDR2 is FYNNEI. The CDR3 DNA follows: TGTGCCAGCAGGAGGACATTGAACACTGAAGCTTTCTTT. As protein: CASRRTLNTEAFF.

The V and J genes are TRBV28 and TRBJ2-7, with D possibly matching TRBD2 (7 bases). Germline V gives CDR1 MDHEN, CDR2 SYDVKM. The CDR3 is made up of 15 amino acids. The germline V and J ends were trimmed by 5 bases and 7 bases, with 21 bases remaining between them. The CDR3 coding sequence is TGTGCCAGCAGTCCCCGGGGAGGGGGAATGGATGAGCAGTACTTC. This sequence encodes CASSPRGGGMDEQYF.

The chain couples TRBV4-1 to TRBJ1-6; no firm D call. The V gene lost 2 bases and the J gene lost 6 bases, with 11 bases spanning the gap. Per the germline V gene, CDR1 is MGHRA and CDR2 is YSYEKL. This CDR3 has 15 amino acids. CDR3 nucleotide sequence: TGCGCCAGCAGCCAACCACGGGAACGTAATTCACCCCTCCACTTT. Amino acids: CASSQPRERNSPLHF.

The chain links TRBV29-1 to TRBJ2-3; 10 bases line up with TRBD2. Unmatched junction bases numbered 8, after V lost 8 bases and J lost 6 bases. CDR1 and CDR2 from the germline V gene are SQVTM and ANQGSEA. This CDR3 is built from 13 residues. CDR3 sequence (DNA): TGCAGCTTCTTAGCGGGAGGCCGGGATACGCAGTATTTT. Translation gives CSFLAGGRDTQYF.

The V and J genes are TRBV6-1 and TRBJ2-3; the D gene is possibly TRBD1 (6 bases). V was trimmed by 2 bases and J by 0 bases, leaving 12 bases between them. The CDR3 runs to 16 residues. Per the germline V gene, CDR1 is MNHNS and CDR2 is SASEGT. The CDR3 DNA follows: TGTGCCAGCAGTGAATTTACAGGGCTTAGCACAGATACGCAGTATTTT. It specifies CASSEFTGLSTDTQYF.

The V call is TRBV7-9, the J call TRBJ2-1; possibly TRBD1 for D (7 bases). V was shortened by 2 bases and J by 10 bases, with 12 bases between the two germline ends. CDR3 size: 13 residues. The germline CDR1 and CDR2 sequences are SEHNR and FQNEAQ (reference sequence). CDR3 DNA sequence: TGTGCCAGCAGCTTACAGGGGGGTGGGGAGCAGTTCTTC. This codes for CASSLQGGGEQFF. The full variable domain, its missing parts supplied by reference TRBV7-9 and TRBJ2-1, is DTGVSQNPRHKITKRGQNVTFRCDPISEHNRLYWYRQTLGQGPEFLTYFQNEAQLEKSRLLSDRFSAERPKGSFSTLEIQRTEQGDSAMYLCASSLQGGGEQFFGPGTRLTVL.

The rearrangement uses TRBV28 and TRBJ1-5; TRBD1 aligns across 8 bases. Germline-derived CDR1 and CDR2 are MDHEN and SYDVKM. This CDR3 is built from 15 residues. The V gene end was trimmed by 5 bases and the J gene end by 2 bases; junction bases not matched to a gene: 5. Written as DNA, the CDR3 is TGTGCCAGCAGTGCGCCGGGACAGGGCAATCAGCCCCAGCATTTT. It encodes CASSAPGQGNQPQHF.

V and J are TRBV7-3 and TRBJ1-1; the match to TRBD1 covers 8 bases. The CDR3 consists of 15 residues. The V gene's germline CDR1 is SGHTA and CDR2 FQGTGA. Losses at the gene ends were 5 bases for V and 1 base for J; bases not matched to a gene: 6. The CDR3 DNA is TGTGCCAGCAGCACCCAGGGACAGGCGAACACTGAAGCTTTCTTT. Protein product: CASSTQGQANTEAFF.

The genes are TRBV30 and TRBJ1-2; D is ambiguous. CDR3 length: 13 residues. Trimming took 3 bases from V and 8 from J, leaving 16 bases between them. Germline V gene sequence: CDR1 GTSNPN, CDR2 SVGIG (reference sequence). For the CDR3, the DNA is TGTGCCTGGAGCCAGAAGGGAGTATGGGGCTACACCTTC. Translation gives CAWSQKGVWGYTF.

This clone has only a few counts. The CDR3: CASSSRSDLGGEKLFF. The CDR3 DNA is TGTGCCAGCAGTTCTCGGTCGGACCTTGGGGGGGAAAAACTGTTTTTT. The rearrangement uses TRBV28 and TRBJ1-4; tentative D call: TRBD1 (5 bases). Between the trimmed V and J ends, which lost 4 bases and 8 bases, there was a span of 20 bases. Germline lookup yields CDR1 MDHEN and CDR2 SYDVKM. CDR3 length equals 16 residues. Full variable domain (rest looked up from reference TRBV28 and TRBJ1-4): DVKVTQSSRYLVKRTGEKVFLECVQDMDHENMFWYRQDPGLGLRLIYFSYDVKMKEKGDIPEGYSVSREKKERFSLILESASTNQTSMYLCASSSRSDLGGEKLFFGSGTQLSVL.

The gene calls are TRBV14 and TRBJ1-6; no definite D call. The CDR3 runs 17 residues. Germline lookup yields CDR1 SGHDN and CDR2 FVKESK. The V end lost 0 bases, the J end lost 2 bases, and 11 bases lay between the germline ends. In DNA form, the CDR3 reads TGTGCCAGCAGCCAAGAAGTCGGAGGGACCTATAATTCACCCCTCCACTTT. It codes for CASSQEVGGTYNSPLHF.

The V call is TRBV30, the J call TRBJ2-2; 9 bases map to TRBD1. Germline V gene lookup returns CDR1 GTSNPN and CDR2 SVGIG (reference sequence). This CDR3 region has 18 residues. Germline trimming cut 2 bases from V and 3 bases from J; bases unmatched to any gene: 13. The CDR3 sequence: CAWSSGQGRDRYTGELFF. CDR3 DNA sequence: TGTGCCTGGAGTTCAGGACAGGGGCGGGACCGGTACACCGGGGAGCTGTTTTTT.

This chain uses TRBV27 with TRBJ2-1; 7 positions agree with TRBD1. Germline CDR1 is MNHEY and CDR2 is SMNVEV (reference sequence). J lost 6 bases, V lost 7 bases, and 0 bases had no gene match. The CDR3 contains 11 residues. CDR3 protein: CASNRGNEQFF. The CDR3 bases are TGTGCCAGCAACAGGGGCAATGAGCAGTTCTTC.

The CDR3 is CASSQQTGGTHIALYNEQFF. The DNA of the CDR3 is TGCGCCAGCAGCCAACAGACAGGGGGGACTCACATTGCCTTGTACAATGAGCAGTTCTTC. The rearrangement uses TRBV5-1 and TRBJ2-1; 9 positions agree with TRBD1. CDR1 and CDR2 (germline): SGHRS, YFSETQ. V lost 4 bases and J lost 4; bases outside the gene matches: 21. The CDR3 covers 20 residues.

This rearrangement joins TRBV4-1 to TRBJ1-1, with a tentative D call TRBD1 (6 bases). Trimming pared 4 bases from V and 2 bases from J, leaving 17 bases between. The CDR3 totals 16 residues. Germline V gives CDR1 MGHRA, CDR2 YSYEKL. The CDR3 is CASSPWGGGKNTEAFF. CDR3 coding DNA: TGCGCCAGCAGCCCGTGGGGAGGGGGGAAAAACACTGAAGCTTTCTTT.

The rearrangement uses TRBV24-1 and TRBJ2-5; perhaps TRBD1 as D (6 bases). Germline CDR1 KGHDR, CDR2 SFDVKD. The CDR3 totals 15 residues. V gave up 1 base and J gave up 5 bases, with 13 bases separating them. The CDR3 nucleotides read TGTGCCACCAGTGATTTCTTACAGGGTAGGGAGACCCAGTACTTC. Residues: CATSDFLQGRETQYF.